The 4 T cell receptor beta chains in this list originate from one sample, sequenced in a study of T-cell memory formation after mild COVID-19. A single record per CDR3 protein comes from TCRdb applying MiXCR to the 5' RACE reads. The sample holds approximately 290,000 distinct CDR3 sequences, 19% seen once. The sequenced sample was PBMCs or a T cell subset sorted from them (not recorded which). The receptors were sampled from a man aged 18 to 30 who had mild COVID-19 (a few samples of this study predate the infection). Cell type and time point are not known.

The chain uses TRBV7-9 and TRBJ2-7; D gene uncertain. The CDR3 runs to 15 residues. Germline values: CDR1 SEHNR, CDR2 FQNEAQ (reference sequence). Trimming removed 5 bases from V and 4 bases from J, with 18 bases in between. CDR3 bases: TGTGCCAGCAGCCATGGCTGGGAAGGGCCTTACGAGCAGTACTTC. It translates to CASSHGWEGPYEQYF.

The chain carries TRBV5-1 and TRBJ2-3; D may be TRBD1 or TRBD2 (6 bases each). Trimming shortened V by 0 bases and J by 0 bases, and 14 bases separated the two germline ends. This CDR3 contains 17 residues. CDR1 is SGHRS, CDR2 YFSETQ, per germline. The CDR3 DNA reads TGCGCCAGCAGCTTGGAAATAGGGGGGAGTAGCACAGATACGCAGTATTTT. Protein: CASSLEIGGSSTDTQYF.

This clonotype was found a few times. The V call is TRBV3-1, the J call TRBJ2-5; a weak D match, TRBD2 (6 bases). This CDR3 has 15 residues. The ends were cut back, 0 bases at V and 4 bases at J, with 12 bases in the middle. Germline CDR1 is LGHDT and CDR2 is YNNKEL (reference sequence). The CDR3 here is CASSQDNWRGETQYF. CDR3 DNA: TGTGCCAGCAGCCAAGATAATTGGCGGGGAGAGACCCAGTACTTC.

V is TRBV24-1 and J is TRBJ2-1, with TRBD2 identical over 7 bases. Germline V gene lookup returns CDR1 KGHDR and CDR2 SFDVKD. With 9 bases clipped from V and 1 base from J, the junction kept 8 bases outside the gene matches. The CDR3 has 15 residues. CDR3 protein: CATSRGGGSYNEQFF. DNA for the CDR3: TGTGCCACCTCCCGAGGCGGGGGATCCTACAATGAGCAGTTCTTC.